This TCR beta chain was sequenced during a study of blood T cells in healthy people across ages (dated by TCRdb to the mid-2010s). Turning to the overall study: In model experiments, template switching captured about one uniquely barcoded TCR beta cDNA molecule for every two T cells. Age-related changes in TCR beta repertoire diversity were measured in the study by deep sequencing normalized with unique cDNA molecular identifiers. Four age groups were formed from the donors: young (average approximately 15 years), middle-aged (approximately 40), aged (62) and long-lived (about 80). The study analyzed two additional independent replicas of 1 million unique cDNA reads from the same blood draw for two donors, one aged 18 to 29 and one aged 80 or older. Overall study outcomes, separate from this receptor: The CMV infection status of donors was not known, potentially confounding age-related changes in expanded clonotypes. The long-lived group showed more naive CD4+ T cells, fewer expanded clones and increased TCR diversity than the aged group, suggesting age selection. A strong correlation was found between observed TCR beta diversity and the percentage of naive T cells measured by flow cytometry. Observed TCR beta diversity per million T cells fell roughly linearly with age, and a significant reduction was already apparent by age roughly 40. Because profiling used bulk unsorted PBMCs, naive and antigen-experienced compartments could not be compared conclusively. Estimates of total diversity based on one million sequenced T cells were regarded as lower bounds and as underestimates.

The library was prepared using 5' RACE. Instrument used: Illumina HiSeq 2500. A second roughly 6 to 11 cycle PCR used a sample-barcoded 5' primer and a J-beta primer mix. Each TCR beta cDNA molecule received a unique molecular identifier from a template-switch 5' adaptor carrying 12 random nucleotides. At least 2.5 million CDR3-containing paired-end reads were obtained from each sample. First-strand cDNA was synthesized from all RNA with the Mint cDNA synthesis kit, primed by a TRBC-specific oligonucleotide. Following uracil-DNA glycosylase treatment, all cDNA underwent a first 18-cycle PCR with the universal primers M1SS and BC2_uni_R. From the authors' description of their analysis: Each sample was normalized by randomly selecting 1 million high-quality reads, each carrying a distinct molecular identifier. Reads sharing molecular identifiers were discarded rather than binned into consensus sequences. MiTCR, run with a Q25 quality threshold and the strictest error-elimination algorithm, handled CDR3 identification, clonotype clustering and error correction. A nonparametric unseen species model using Euler transformation provided a lower-bound estimate of total TCR beta diversity. TCRdb reprocessed the public reads (quality trimming at Q25 with fastp, clone calling with MiXCR) and kept in-frame beta chains. Each CDR3 protein appears once, grouped with its most common genes and DNA. The V and J calls, along with clone size, are taken from TCRdb and not from the paper's own processing. In this sample the table shows 800,000 to 950,000 distinct CDR3 sequences, 25% to 35% of which occur a single time. In total, the top ten clones hold roughly 10% of the sample.

Trimming takes 2 bases off V and 8 bases off J; junction bases not matched to a gene: 6. Per the germline V gene (reference sequence), SGHAT is the CDR1 and FQDESV is the CDR2. From cysteine to phenylalanine, the CDR3 is 15 amino acids long. The entry retains the CDR3 DNA only, 45 bases that are in frame from base 1. The roughly 42 donors, aged roughly 6 to 95 years, were systemically healthy Caucasian individuals from Russia. Each donor gave about 9.7 milliliters of peripheral blood, drawn into EDTA-treated Vacutainer tubes. PBMCs were isolated by Ficoll-Paque density-gradient centrifugation, with at least 6.5 million obtained per sample. Trizol reagent was used to extract total RNA from the PBMCs, yielding at least 6 micrograms per sample. For every donor, flow cytometry on a PBMC aliquot measured the percentage of naive CD45RAhigh/CD27high T cells. On this clonotype itself: It has no known antigen specificity. Base qualities are not provided; no much larger clone lies one nucleotide away.

The same specimen was also included in a second study, on T cells of mothers and their children. The second source states: The donors were nine systemically healthy Caucasian individuals, made up of three mothers and their six children. cDNA synthesis used all of the extracted RNA, with around 1.6 ug of RNA in each 15 ul reaction. In the second PCR, the M1S primer added sample barcodes and 2-4 random nucleotides. Each mother yielded over 8 million TCR beta CDR3 reads and each child roughly 2.9 million reads. TCR recombination output is similarly shaped by thymic selection in related and unrelated pairs, with a minor effect exerted by inherited differences. Normalized repertoire overlap was always slightly but never significantly higher in related than unrelated mother-child pairs. No persistent microchimeric T cell clones were detected, at a sensitivity of approximately 100 clones per million clonotypes. To look for features that set related mother-child pairs apart from unrelated individuals, the researchers ran deep NGS to compare the TCR beta repertoires of mothers and children. On average, the children were about 10 +/- 4 years old, while the mothers were about 40 +/- 4 years old. Libraries were sequenced on Illumina HiSeq 2000 with 100+100 nt paired-end reads after adapter ligation with NEBNext reagents. To prevent cross-contamination, the mother and child libraries were prepared one month apart and sequenced in separate runs. Each donor had between roughly 450,000 and 2,100,000 distinct TCR beta clonotypes identified. Naive TCR beta clonotypes were estimated from low-frequency clonotypes matched to each donor's FACS-determined naive share, without sorting.

The sequence came from a woman in her 40s in good health. This sequence uses TRBV11-1 and TRBJ2-1, with 10 junctional bases fitting TRBD2. Sequencing input: blood. The CDR3 region reads CASSLRSGGADEQFF. Here is the DNA: TGTGCCAGCAGCTTACGCAGCGGGGGGGCCGATGAGCAGTTCTTC.